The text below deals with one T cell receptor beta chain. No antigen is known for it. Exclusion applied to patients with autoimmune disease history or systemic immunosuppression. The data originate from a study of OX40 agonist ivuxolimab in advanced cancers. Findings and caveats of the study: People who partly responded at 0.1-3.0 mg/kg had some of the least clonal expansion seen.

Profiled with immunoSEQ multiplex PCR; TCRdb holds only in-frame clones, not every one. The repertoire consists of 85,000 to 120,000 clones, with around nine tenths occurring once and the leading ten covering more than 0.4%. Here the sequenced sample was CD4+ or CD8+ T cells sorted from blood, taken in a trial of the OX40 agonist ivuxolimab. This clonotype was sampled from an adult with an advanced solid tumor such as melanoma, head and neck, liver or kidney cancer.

DNA of the CDR3: TGTGCCAGCAGCTTAGTTGGGGGGCTCGAGCAGTTCTTC. Translating it yields CASSLVGGLEQFF. The chain has TRBV7-9 and TRBJ2-1, with D possibly being TRBD1 or TRBD2 (6 bases each). The CDR3 totals 13 residues. V was clipped by 1 base and J by 10 bases, with 11 bases between them. Germline CDR1 SEHNR, CDR2 FQNEAQ (reference sequence). Complete variable domain (other parts from reference TRBV7-9 and TRBJ2-1): DTGVSQNPRHKITKRGQNVTFRCDPISEHNRLYWYRQTLGQGPEFLTYFQNEAQLEKSRLLSDRFSAERPKGSFSTLEIQRTEQGDSAMYLCASSLVGGLEQFFGPGTRLTVL.